This T cell receptor (beta chain) is from a study of blood T cells in healthy people across ages. Concerning this clonotype itself: Its antigen is unknown.

For the second PCR, which ran for 7 to 11 cycles, a sample-barcoded 5' primer and a J-beta primer mix were used. One entry per CDR3 protein, called by TCRdb with MiXCR from the 5' RACE reads. The sample includes hundreds of thousands of distinct CDR3 sequences, under 45% of them seen just once. General study points: Diversity was higher, and naive CD4+ cells more numerous, in long-lived donors than in aged donors.

Per the germline V gene, CDR1 is ENHRY and CDR2 is SYGVKD. CDR3 length: 14 amino acids. Material: blood. This receptor was taken from a man in his sixties in good health. The chain employs TRBV10-3 and TRBJ2-4; D is perhaps TRBD1 or TRBD2 (7 bases each). TRBJ2-7 explains the end of the DNA better; the J call may be wrong. This chain's CDR3 is CAIGGEGARYEQYF. DNA of the CDR3: TGTGCCATCGGGGGGGAGGGGGCGCGGTACGAGCAGTACTTC.